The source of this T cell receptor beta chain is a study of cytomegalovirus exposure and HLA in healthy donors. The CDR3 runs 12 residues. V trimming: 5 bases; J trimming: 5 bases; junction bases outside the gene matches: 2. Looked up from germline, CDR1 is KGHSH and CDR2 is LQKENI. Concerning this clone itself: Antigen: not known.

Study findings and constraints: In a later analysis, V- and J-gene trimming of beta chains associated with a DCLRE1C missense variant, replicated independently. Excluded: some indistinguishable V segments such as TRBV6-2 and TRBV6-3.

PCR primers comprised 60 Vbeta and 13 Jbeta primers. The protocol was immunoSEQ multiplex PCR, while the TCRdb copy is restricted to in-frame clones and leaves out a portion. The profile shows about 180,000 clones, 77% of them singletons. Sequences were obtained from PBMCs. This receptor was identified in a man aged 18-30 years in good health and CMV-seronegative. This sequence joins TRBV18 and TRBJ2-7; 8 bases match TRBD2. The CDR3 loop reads CASSTGGDEQYF. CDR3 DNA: TGTGCCAGCTCAACCGGGGGGGACGAGCAGTACTTC.